The entry that follows covers one T cell receptor (beta chain) sequence. Its antigen is undetermined. This sample was taken from a study of Ad26.COV2.S vaccination and SARS-CoV-2 variants. The overall study: Each vaccinee took Ad26.COV2.S intramuscularly, once or twice 56 days apart.

As for treatment: over 15 received Ad26.COV2.S at low or high dose, single or two shots; 5 received placebo; per-sample allocation not given. Day 63 following the first vaccine or placebo injection was when the samples were taken. Built on an Ad26 vector, the vaccine expressed Wuhan-strain SARS-CoV-2 spike. Some clones are missing from TCRdb's copy, which holds only in-frame ones; the method was immunoSEQ multiplex PCR. The sample consists of about 680,000 clones, roughly 90% of them appearing once. V shed 0 bases and J 5 bases; nucleotides not matched to a gene: 6. Germline loops: CDR1 ENHRY, CDR2 SYGVKD. The CDR3 is 16 amino acids. Study-level points and caveats: Vaccine and placebo recipients had comparable breadth of non-spike TCRs. Responses of spike-specific T cells (both CD8+ and CD4+) reportedly showed substantial breadth after vaccination.

The receptor was isolated from a person aged 18-65 years who received the Ad26.COV2.S COVID-19 vaccine or a placebo. The sequences come from peripheral blood, collected in a trial of Ad26.COV2.S vaccine versus placebo. V usage is TRBV10-3 and J usage is TRBJ2-5; 10 nucleotides match TRBD2. The CDR3 is CAISESAPAGGETQYF. As DNA, the CDR3 is TGTGCCATCAGTGAGTCTGCTCCAGCGGGGGGGGAGACCCAGTACTTC.